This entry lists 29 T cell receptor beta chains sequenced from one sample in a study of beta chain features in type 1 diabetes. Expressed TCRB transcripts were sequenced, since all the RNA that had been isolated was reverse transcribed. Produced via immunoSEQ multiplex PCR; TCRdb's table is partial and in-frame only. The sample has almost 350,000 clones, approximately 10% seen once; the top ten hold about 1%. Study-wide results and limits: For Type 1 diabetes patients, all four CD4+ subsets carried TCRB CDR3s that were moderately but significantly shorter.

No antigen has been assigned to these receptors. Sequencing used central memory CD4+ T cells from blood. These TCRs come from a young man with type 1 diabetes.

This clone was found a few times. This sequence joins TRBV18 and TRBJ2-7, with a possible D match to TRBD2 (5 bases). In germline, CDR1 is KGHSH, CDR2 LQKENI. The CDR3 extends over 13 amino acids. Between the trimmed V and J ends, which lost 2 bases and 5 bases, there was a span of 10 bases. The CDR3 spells CASSPGKGDEQYF. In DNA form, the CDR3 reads TGTGCCAGCTCACCAGGGAAGGGAGACGAGCAGTACTTC.

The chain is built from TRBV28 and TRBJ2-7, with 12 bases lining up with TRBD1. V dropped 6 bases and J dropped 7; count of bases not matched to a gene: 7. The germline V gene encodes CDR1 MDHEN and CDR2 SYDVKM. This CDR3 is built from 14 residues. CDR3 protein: CASRGQGAVKEQYF. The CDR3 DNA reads TGTGCCAGCAGGGGACAGGGGGCAGTGAAAGAGCAGTACTTC.

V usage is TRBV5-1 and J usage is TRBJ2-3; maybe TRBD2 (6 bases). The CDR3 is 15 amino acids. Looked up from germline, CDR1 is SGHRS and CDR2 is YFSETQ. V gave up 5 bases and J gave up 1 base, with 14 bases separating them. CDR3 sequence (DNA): TGCGCCAGCAGTTCAGATAGGAGGGGCACAGATACGCAGTATTTT. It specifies CASSSDRRGTDTQYF.

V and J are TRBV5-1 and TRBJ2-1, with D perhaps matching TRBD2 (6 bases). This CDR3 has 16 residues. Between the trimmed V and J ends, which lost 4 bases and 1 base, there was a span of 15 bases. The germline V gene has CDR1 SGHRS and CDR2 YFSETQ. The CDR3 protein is CASSPRGAGSYNEQFF. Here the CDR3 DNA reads TGCGCCAGCAGCCCCCGAGGGGCGGGGTCCTACAATGAGCAGTTCTTC.

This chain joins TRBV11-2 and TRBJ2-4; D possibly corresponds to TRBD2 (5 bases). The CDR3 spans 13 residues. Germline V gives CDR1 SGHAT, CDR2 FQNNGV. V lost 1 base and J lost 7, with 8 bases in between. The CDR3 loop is CASSLATGNIQYF. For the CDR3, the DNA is TGTGCCAGCAGCTTAGCAACGGGGAACATTCAGTACTTC.

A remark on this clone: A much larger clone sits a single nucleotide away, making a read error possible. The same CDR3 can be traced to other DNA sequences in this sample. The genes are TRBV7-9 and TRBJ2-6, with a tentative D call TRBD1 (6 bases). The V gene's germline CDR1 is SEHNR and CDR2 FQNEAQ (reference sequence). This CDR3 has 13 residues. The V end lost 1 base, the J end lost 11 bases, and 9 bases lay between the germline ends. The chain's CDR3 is CASSLGTGHVLTF. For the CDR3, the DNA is TGTGCCAGCAGCTTAGGAACAGGGCACGTCCTGACTTTC.

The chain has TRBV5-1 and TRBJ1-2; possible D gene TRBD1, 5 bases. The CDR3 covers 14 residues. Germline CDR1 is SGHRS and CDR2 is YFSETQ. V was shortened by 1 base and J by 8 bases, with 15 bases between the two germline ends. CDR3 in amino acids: CASSLMGREDGYTF. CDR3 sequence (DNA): TGCGCCAGCAGCTTGATGGGCAGGGAAGACGGCTACACCTTC.

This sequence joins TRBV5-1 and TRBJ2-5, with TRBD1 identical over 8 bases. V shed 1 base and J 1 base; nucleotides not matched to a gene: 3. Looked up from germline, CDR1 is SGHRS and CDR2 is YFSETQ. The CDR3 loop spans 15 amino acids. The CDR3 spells CASSLLTGGQETQYF. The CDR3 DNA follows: TGCGCCAGCAGCTTGCTCACAGGGGGCCAAGAGACCCAGTACTTC.

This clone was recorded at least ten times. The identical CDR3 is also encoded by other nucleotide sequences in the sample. The CDR3 DNA sequence: TGTGCCAGCAGTTTAGAGACCCAGTACTTC. Its translation: CASSLETQYF. The chain carries TRBV28 and TRBJ2-5; D is unclear. CDR1 MDHEN and CDR2 SYDVKM come from the germline V gene. The CDR3 sequence is 10 residues long. The V and J ends lost 2 bases and 5 bases respectively, with 0 bases between them.

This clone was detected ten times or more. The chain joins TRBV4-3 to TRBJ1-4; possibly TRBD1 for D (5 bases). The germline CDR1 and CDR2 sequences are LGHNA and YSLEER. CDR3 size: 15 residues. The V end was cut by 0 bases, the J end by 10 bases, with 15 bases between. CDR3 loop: CASSQDVGTLGKLFF. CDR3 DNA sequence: TGCGCCAGCAGCCAAGATGTAGGGACCCTCGGAAAACTGTTTTTT.

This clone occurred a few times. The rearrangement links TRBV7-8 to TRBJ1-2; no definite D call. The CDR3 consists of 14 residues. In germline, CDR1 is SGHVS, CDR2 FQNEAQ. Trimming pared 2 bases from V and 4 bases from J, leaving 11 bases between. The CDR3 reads CASSLFPDPYGYTF. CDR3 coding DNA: TGTGCCAGCAGCTTATTTCCGGATCCCTATGGCTACACCTTC.

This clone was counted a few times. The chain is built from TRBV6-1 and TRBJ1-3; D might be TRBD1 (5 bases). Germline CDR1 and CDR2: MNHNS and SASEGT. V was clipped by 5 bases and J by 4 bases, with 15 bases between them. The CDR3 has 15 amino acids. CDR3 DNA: TGTGCCAGCAGTTGGATGGCAGGGCAAGGAAACACCATATATTTT. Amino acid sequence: CASSWMAGQGNTIYF.

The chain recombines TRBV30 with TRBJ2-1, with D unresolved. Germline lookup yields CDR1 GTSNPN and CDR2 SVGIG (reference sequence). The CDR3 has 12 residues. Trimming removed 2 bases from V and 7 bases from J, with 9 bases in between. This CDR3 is CAWSMEPNEQFF. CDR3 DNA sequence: TGTGCCTGGAGTATGGAGCCGAATGAGCAGTTCTTC. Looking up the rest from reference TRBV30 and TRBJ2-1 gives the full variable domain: SQTIHQWPATLVQPVGSPLSLECTVEGTSNPNLYWYRQAAGRGLQLLFYSVGIGQISSEVPQNLSASRPQDRQFILSSKKLLLSDSGFYLCAWSMEPNEQFFGPGTRLTVL.

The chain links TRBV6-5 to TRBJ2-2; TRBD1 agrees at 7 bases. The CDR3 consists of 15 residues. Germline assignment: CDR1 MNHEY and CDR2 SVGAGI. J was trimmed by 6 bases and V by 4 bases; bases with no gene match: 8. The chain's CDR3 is CASSSQGEFPGELFF. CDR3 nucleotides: TGTGCCAGCAGTTCCCAGGGGGAATTTCCCGGGGAGCTGTTTTTT.

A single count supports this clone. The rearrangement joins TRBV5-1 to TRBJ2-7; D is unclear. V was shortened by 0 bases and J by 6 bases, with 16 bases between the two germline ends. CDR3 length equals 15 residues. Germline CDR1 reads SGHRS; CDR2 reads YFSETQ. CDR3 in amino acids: CASSLASSGPREQYF. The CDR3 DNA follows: TGCGCCAGCAGCTTGGCCAGCTCAGGCCCCCGCGAGCAGTACTTC.

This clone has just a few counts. DNA of the CDR3: TGTGCCAGCAGTCTAGGGACAGGGGGCGCCCACTATGGCTACACCTTC. As protein: CASSLGTGGAHYGYTF. J is TRBJ1-2 and V is TRBV9; 12 positions agree with TRBD1. The germline gives CDR1 SGDLS, CDR2 YYNGEE. V was pared by 5 bases and J by 3 bases, with 8 bases of the junction left unmatched. This CDR3 spans 16 amino acids.

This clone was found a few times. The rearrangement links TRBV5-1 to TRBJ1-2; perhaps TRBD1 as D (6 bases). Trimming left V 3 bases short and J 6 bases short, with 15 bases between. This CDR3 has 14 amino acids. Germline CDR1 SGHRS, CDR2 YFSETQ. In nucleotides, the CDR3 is TGCGCCAGCAGCTGGACGACAGGAGGAGATGGCTACACCTTC. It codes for CASSWTTGGDGYTF.

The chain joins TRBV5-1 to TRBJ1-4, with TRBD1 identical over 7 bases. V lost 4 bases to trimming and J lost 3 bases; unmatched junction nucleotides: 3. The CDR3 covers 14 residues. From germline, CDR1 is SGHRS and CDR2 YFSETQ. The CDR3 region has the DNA TGCGCCAGCAGCCCGGGACAGCCTAATGAAAAACTGTTTTTT. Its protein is CASSPGQPNEKLFF.

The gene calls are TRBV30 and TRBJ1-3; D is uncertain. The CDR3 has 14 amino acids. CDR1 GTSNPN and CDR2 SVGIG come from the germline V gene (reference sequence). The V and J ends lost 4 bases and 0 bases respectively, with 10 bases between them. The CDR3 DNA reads TGTGCCTGGAATATCGGAAGCTCTGGAAACACCATATATTTT. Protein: CAWNIGSSGNTIYF.

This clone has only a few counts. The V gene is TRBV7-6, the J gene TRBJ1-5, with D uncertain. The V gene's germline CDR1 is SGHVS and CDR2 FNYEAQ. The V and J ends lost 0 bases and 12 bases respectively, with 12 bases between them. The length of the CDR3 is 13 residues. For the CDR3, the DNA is TGTGCCAGCAGCTTAGCAGGGCAGACCCACCAGCATTTT. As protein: CASSLAGQTHQHF. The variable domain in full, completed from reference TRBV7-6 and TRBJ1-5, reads GAGVSQSPRYKVTKRGQDVALRCDPISGHVSLYWYRQALGQGPEFLTYFNYEAQQDKSGLPNDRFSAERPEGSISTLTIQRTEQRDSAMYRCASSLAGQTHQHFGDGTRLSIL.

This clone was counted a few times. CDR3 bases: TGTGCCAGCAGGACGACTTGGGCGGGGGGCCCAGGCCACAATGAGCAGTTCTTC. Translation: CASRTTWAGGPGHNEQFF. The chain carries TRBV11-2 and TRBJ2-1, with 8 nucleotides matching TRBD2. CDR1 SGHAT and CDR2 FQNNGV come from the germline V gene. Germline trimming cut 6 bases from V and 5 bases from J; bases unmatched to any gene: 18. The CDR3 is made up of 18 amino acids.

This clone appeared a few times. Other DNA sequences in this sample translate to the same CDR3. The CDR3 nucleotides read TGTGCCTGGAGCGACAGGAATTCACCCCTCCACTTT. Translation gives CAWSDRNSPLHF. The chain uses TRBV30 and TRBJ1-6; possible D gene TRBD1, 6 bases. Germline CDR1 GTSNPN, CDR2 SVGIG (reference sequence). Trimming removed 3 bases from V and 7 bases from J, with 7 bases in between. CDR3 size: 12 residues.

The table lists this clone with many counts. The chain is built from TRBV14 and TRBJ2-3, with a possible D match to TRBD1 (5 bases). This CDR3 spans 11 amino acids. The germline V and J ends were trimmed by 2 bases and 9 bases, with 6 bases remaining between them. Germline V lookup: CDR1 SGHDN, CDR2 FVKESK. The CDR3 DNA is TGTGCCAGCAGCCAACAGGGAACGCAGTATTTT. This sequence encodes CASSQQGTQYF.

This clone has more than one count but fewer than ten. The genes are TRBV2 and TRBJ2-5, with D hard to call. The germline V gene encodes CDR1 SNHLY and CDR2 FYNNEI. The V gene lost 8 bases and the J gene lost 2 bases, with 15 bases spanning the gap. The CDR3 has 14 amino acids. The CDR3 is CASRGYTQQETQYF. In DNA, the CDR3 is TGTGCCAGCCGCGGATATACCCAGCAAGAGACCCAGTACTTC. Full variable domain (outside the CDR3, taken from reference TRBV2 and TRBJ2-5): EPEVTQTPSHQVTQMGQEVILRCVPISNHLYFYWYRQILGQKVEFLVSFYNNEISEKSEIFDDQFSVERPDGSNFTLKIRSTKLEDSAMYFCASRGYTQQETQYFGPGTRLLVL.

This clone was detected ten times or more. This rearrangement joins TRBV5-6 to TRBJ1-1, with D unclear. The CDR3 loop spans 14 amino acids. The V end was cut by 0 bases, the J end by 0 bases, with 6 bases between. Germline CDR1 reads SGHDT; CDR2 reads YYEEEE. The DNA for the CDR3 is TGTGCCAGCAGCTTGGATTGGCTGAACACTGAAGCTTTCTTT. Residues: CASSLDWLNTEAFF.

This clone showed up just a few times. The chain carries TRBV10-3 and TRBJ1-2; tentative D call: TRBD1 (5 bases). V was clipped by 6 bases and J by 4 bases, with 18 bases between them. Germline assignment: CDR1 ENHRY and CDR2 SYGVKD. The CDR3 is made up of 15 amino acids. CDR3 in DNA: TGTGCCATCAGCGGTGGAGGGGCGCCTGGCTATGGCTACACCTTC. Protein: CAISGGGAPGYGYTF.

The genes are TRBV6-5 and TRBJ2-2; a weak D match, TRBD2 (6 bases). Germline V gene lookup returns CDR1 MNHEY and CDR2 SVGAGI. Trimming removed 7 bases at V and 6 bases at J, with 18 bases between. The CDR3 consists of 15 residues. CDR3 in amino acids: CASTRLGVGAGELFF. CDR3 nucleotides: TGTGCCAGCACCAGACTAGGAGTTGGTGCCGGGGAGCTGTTTTTT.

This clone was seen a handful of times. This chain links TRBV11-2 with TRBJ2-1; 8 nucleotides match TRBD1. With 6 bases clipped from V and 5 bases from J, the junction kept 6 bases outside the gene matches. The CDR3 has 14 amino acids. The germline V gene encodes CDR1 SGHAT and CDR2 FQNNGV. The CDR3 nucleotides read TGTGCCAGCAGGCGTAGGACAGGGCACAATGAGCAGTTCTTC. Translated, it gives CASRRRTGHNEQFF.

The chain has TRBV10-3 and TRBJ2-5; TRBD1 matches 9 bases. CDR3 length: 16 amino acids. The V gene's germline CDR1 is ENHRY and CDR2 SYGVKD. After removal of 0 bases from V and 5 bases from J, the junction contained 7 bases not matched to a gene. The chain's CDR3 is CAISESRGQGQETQYF. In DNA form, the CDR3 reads TGTGCCATCAGTGAGTCGAGGGGACAGGGTCAGGAGACCCAGTACTTC.